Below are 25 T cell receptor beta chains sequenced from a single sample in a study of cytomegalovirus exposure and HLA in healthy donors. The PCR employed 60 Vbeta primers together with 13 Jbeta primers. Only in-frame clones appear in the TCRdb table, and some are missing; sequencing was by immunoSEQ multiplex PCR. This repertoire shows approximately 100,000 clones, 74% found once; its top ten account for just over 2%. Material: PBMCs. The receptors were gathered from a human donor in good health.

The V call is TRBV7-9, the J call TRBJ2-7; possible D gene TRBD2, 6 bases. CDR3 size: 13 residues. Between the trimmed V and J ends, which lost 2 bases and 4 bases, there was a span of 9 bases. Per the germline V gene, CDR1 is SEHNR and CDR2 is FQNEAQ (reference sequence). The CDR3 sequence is CASSLPSEYEQYF. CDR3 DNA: TGTGCCAGCAGCTTACCTAGCGAGTACGAGCAGTACTTC.

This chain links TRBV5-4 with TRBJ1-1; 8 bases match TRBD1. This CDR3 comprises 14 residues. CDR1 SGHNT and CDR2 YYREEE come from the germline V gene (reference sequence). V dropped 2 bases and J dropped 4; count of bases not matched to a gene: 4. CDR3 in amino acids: CASSFDRGSTEAFF. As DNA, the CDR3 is TGTGCCAGCAGCTTTGACAGGGGAAGCACTGAAGCTTTCTTT.

CDR3 region: CASSVGDTQYF. CDR3 DNA sequence: TGTGCCAGCAGCGTGGGCGATACGCAGTATTTT. The chain carries TRBV9 and TRBJ2-3; D call uncertain. This CDR3 contains 11 residues. V was clipped by 2 bases and J by 6 bases, with 4 bases between them. Germline CDR1 SGDLS, CDR2 YYNGEE.

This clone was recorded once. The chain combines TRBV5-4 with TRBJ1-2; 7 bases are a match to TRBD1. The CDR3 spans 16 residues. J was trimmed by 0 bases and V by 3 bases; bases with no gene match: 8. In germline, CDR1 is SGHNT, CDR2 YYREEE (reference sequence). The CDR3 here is CASSSPGQPSNYGYTF. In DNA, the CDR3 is TGTGCCAGCAGCTCTCCGGGACAGCCGTCTAACTATGGCTACACCTTC. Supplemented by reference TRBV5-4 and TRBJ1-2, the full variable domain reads ETGVTQSPTHLIKTRGQQVTLRCSSQSGHNTVSWYQQALGQGPQFIFQYYREEENGRGNFPPRFSGLQFPNYSSELNVNALELDDSALYLCASSSPGQPSNYGYTFGSGTRLTVV.

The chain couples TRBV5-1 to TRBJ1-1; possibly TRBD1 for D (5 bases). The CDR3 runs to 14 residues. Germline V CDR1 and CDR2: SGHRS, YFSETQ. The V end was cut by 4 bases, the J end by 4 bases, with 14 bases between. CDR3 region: CASSLGPTATEAFF. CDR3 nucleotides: TGCGCCAGCAGCCTTGGGCCGACAGCCACTGAAGCTTTCTTT.

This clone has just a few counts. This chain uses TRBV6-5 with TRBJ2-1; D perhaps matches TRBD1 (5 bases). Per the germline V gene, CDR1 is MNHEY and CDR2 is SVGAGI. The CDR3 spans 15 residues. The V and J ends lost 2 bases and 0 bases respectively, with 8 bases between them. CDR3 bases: TGTGCCAGCAGTTACAGACAGAGCTCCTACAATGAGCAGTTCTTC. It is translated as CASSYRQSSYNEQFF.

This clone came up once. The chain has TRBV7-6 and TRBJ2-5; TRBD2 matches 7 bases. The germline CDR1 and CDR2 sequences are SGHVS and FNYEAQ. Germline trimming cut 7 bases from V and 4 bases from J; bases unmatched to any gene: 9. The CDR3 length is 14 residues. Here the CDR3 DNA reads TGTGCCAGCACCCACAGACTAGCCGGAGAGACCCAGTACTTC. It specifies CASTHRLAGETQYF.

The CDR3 DNA reads TGTGCCAGCAGCTTAGTTGCTCTAGCGGGAGAGGACATTCAGTACTTC. Protein product: CASSLVALAGEDIQYF. V is TRBV7-2 and J is TRBJ2-4; TRBD2 agrees at 10 bases. There are 16 residues in the CDR3. J lost 8 bases, V lost 1 base, and 8 bases had no gene match. The germline CDR1 and CDR2 sequences are SGHTA and FQGNSA.

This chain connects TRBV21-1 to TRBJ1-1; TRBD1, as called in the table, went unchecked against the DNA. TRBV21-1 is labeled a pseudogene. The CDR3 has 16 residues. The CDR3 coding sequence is TGTGCCAGCAGCAAAATAGATGCAGGGCCGAACACTGAAGCTTTCTTT. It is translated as CASSKIDAGPNTEAFF.

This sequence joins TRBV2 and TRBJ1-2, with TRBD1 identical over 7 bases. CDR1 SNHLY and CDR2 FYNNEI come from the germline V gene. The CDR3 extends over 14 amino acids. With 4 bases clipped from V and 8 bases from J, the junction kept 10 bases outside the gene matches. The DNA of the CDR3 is TGTGCCAGCAGTGGACAGGGCGTGGGTGGCGGCTACACCTTC. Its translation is CASSGQGVGGGYTF.

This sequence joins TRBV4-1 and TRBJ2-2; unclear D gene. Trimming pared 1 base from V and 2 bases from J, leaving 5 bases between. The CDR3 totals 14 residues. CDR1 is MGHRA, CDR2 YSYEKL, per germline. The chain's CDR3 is CASSQGPNTGELFF. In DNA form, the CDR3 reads TGCGCCAGCAGCCAAGGGCCAAACACCGGGGAGCTGTTTTTT.

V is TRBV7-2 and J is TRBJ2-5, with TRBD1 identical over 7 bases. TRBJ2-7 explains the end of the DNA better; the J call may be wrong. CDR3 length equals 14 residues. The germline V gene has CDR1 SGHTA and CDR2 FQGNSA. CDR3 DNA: TGTGCCAGCAGCTTAGCCGGGACAGACTACGAGCAGTACTTC. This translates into CASSLAGTDYEQYF.

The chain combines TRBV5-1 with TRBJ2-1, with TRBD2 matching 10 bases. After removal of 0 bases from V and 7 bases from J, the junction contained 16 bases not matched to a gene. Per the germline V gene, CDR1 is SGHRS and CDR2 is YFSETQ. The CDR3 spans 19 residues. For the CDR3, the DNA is TGCGCCAGCAGCTTGGAGCGTCTAGCGGGAGTAGTTATTGTGAATGAGCAGTTCTTC. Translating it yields CASSLERLAGVVIVNEQFF.

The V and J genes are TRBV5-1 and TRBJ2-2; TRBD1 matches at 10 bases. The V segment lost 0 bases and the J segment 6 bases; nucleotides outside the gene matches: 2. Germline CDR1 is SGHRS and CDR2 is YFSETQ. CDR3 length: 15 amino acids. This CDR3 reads CASSLGDRGPGELFF. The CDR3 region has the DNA TGCGCCAGCAGCTTGGGGGACAGGGGTCCCGGGGAGCTGTTTTTT.

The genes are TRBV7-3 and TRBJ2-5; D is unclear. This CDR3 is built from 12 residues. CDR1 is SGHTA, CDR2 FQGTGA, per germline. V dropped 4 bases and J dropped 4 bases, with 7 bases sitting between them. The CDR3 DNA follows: TGTGCCAGCAGCTACCCGGGAGAGACCCAGTACTTC. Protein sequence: CASSYPGETQYF.

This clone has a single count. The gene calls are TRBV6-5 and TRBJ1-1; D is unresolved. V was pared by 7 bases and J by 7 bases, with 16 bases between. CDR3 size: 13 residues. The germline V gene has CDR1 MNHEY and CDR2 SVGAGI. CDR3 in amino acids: CASTSTHSFEAFF. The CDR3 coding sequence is TGTGCCAGCACGTCTACCCACTCCTTTGAAGCTTTCTTT.

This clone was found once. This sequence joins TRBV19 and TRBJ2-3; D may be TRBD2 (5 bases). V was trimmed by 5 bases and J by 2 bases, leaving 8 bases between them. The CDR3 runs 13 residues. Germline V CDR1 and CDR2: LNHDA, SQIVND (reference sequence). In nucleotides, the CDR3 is TGTGCCAGTAGTCCGGGGATCACAGATACGCAGTATTTT. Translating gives CASSPGITDTQYF.

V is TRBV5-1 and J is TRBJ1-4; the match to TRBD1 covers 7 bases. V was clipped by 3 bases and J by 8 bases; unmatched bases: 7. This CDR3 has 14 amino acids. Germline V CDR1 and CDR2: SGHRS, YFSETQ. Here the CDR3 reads CASSSGGSVEKLFF. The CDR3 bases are TGCGCCAGCAGCTCAGGGGGGTCGGTGGAAAAACTGTTTTTT.

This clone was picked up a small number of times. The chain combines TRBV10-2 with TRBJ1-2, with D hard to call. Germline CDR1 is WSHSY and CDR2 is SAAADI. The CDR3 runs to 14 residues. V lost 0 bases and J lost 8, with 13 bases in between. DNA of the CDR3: TGCGCCAGCAGTGAGTCAGACGAGGGCTTGGGCTACACCTTC. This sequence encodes CASSESDEGLGYTF.

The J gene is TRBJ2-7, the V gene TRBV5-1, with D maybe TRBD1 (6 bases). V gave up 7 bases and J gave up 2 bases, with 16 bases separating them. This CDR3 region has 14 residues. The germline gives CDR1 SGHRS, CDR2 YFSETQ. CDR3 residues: CASGITGSTYEQYF. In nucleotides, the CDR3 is TGCGCCAGCGGCATAACAGGGTCGACCTACGAGCAGTACTTC.

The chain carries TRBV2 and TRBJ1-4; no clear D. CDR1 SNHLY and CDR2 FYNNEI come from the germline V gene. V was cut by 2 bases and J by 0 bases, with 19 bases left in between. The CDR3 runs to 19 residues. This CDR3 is CASSEPFPGRPSTNEKLFF. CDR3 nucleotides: TGTGCCAGCAGTGAACCCTTCCCGGGAAGGCCCTCAACTAATGAAAAACTGTTTTTT.

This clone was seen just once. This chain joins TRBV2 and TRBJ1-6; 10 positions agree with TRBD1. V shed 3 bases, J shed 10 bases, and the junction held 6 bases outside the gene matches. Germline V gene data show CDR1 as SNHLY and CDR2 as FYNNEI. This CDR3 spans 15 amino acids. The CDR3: CASSEGQGKNSPLHF. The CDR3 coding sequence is TGTGCCAGCAGTGAGGGACAGGGGAAGAACTCACCCCTCCACTTT.

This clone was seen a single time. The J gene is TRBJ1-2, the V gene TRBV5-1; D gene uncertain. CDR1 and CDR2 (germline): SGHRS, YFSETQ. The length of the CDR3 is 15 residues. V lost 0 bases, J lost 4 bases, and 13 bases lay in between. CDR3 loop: CASSLVSLGSYGYTF. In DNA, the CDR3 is TGCGCCAGCAGCTTGGTTTCCTTGGGCTCCTATGGCTACACCTTC.

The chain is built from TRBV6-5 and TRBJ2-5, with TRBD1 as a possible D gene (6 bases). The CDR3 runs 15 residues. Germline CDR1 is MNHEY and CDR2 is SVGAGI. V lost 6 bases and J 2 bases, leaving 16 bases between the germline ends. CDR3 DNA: TGTGCCAGCAGACTAACCAGGGGAAGGCAAGAGACCCAGTACTTC. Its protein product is CASRLTRGRQETQYF.

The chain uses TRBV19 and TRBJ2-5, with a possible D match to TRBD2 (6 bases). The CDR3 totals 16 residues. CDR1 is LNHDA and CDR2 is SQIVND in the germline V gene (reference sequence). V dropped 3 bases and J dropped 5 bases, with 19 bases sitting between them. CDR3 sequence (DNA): TGTGCCAGTAGTATTGATAGCGGAGGAGGCCGGGAGACCCAGTACTTC. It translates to CASSIDSGGGRETQYF.